This T cell receptor (beta chain) was found in a study of blood T cell repertoires in COVID-19 (dated by TCRdb to 2020 to 2022). Regarding the study in general: Collaborator samples came from the United States, Italy and Spain and covered acute and convalescent phases of COVID-19. The prospective study material was composed of cDNA or gDNA derived from T cells, B-cell-depleted T cells, or PBMCs. Subjects who had been exposed to COVID-19, were actively infected with it, or had recovered from it provided the deeply sampled blood TCRbeta repertoires that made up the dataset. A freely available public database, intended as a resource for researchers studying the immune response to SARS-CoV-2, is where the repertoires were released. The samples were drawn from the first 160 participants of the ongoing ImmuneRACE study and from 950 to 1,500 subjects provided by 6 global collaborators. A de-identified subject ID, COVID-19 status, age in years and sex were almost always included in the sample metadata. Where HLA class I and class II types were available, the types were taken from metadata supplied by the sample provider, not from assay-based typing.

CDR3 length: 15 amino acids, cysteine to phenylalanine. Only the CDR3 DNA is retained, 45 bases long and in frame from the first base. The germline V gene (reference sequence) gives CDR1 as SEHNR and CDR2 as FQNEAQ. Trimming takes 1 base from V and 0 bases from J, and the germline ends sit 9 bases apart. At one collaborating source in Seattle, patients were enrolled during active infection and were followed longitudinally through the course of disease. Collaborating institutions collected whole blood in K2EDTA tubes following their own protocols. Collaborator samples were shipped for TCRbeta analysis as frozen whole blood, isolated PBMCs, or DNA extracted from either sample type. Summary of the overall study and its limitations: Clinical and demographic metadata were provided uncurated, with the amount varying by source and participant.

Of note for this clone: Its recognized antigen is unknown. No much larger clone exists at a distance of one base, and base qualities are not known. Other DNA sequences in the same sample also yield this CDR3.

TCRbeta CDR3 regions were amplified from genomic DNA by means of the immunoSEQ Assay, a bias-controlled multiplex PCR. As for the authors' bioinformatics: The number of nucleated cells in each sample was estimated from the amplification of reference gene primers within the assay. To quantify the absolute abundance of each unique TCRbeta CDR3 rearrangement, sequence reads were collapsed and filtered. Productive Simpson clonality was computed per sample as the square root of Simpson's diversity index over productive rearrangements. TCRdb limited this immuneACCESS table to in-frame rearrangements with V and J called. A share of clones is missing; checked studies link under half to unresolved V genes, and the rest is unexplained. For V, J and clone size, that table is used; D and trimming come from the DNA. A total of 250,000 to 350,000 clones appear in this sample, approximately 89% of them only once. Around 2.2% of the sample is taken by the ten largest.

The sequence joins TRBV7-9 to TRBJ1-2; no D gene is confidently identified. The source is a young woman with COVID-19, enrolled during active disease. Source material: peripheral blood. The CDR3 region: CASSLVGGANYGYTF. The nucleotide sequence reads as follows: TGTGCCAGCAGCTTAGTGGGCGGGGCTAACTATGGCTACACCTTC.